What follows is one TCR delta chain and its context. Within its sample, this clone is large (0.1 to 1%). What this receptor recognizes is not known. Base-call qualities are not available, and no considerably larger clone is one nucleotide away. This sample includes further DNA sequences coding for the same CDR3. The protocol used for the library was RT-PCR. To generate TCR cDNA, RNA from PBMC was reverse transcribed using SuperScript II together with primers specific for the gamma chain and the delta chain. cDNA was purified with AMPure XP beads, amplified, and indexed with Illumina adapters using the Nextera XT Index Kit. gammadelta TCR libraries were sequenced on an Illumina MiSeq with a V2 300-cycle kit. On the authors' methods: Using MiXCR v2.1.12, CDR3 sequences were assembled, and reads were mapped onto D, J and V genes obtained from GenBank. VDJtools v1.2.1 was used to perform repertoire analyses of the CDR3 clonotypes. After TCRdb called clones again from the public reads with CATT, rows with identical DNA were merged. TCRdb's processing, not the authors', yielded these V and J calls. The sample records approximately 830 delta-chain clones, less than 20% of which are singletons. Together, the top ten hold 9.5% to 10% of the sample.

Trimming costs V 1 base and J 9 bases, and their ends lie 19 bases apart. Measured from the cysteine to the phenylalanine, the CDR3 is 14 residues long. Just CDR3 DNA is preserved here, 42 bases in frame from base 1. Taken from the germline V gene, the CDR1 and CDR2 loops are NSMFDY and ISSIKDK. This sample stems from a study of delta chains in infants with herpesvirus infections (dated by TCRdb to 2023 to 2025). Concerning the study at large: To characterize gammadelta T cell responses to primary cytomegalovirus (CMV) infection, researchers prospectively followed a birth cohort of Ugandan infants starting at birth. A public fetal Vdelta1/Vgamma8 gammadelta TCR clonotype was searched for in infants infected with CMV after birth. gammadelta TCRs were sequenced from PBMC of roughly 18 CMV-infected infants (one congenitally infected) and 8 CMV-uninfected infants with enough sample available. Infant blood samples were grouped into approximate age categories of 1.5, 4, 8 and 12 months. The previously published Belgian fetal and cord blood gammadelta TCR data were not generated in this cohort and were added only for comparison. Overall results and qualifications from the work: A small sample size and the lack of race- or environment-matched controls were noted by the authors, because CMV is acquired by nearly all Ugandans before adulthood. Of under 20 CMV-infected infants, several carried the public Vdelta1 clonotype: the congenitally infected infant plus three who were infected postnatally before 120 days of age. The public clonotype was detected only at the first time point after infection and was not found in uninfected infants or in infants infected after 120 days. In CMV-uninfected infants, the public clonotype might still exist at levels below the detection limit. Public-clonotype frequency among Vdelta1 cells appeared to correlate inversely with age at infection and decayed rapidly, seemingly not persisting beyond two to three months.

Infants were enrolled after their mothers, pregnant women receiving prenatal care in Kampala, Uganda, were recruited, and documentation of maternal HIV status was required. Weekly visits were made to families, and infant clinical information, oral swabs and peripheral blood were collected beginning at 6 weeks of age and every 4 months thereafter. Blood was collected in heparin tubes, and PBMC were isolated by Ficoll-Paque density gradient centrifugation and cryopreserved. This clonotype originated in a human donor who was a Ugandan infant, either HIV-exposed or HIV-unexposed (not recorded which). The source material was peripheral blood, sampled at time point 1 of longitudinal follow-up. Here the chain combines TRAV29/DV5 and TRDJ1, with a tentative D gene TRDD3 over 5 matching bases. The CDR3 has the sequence CAASRRGVYAQLIF. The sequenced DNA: TGTGCAGCAAGCCGCAGGGGGGTATACGCCCAACTCATCTTT.